This T cell receptor (beta chain) was identified in a study of blood T cell repertoires in COVID-19. The CDR3 is made up of 15 amino acids. With V trimmed by 6 bases and J by 5 bases, 12 bases remained unmatched. CDR1 and CDR2 (germline): SGHKS, YYEKEE (reference sequence). TCRdb keeps only in-frame clones here, not all; method: immunoSEQ multiplex PCR. The sample lists 100,000 to 150,000 clones; over 75% were seen once. This TCR came from a woman in her sixties or seventies with acute or convalescent COVID-19. The J gene is TRBJ2-5, the V gene TRBV5-5; 8 bases align to TRBD2. Sample: peripheral blood. The CDR3 region has the DNA TGTGCCAGCAACTTCAATCCGACGGGAGGGGAGACCCAGTACTTC. Residues: CASNFNPTGGETQYF. The whole variable domain, filled in from reference TRBV5-5 and TRBJ2-5, reads DAGVTQSPTHLIKTRGQQVTLRCSPISGHKSVSWYQQVLGQGPQFIFQYYEKEERGRGNFPDRFSARQFPNYSSELNVNALLLGDSALYLCASNFNPTGGETQYFGPGTRLLVL.